The TCR beta chain under discussion was sequenced for a study of blood T cell repertoires in COVID-19. At the level of the study: T cells, B-cell-depleted T cells, or PBMCs supplied cDNA or gDNA.

Participants were aged about 18 to 100 years from roughly 26 US areas. The study assigned cohorts using participant-reported clinical history. V was trimmed by 3 bases and J by 6 bases, leaving 12 bases between them. There are 14 residues in the CDR3. Germline V CDR1 and CDR2: LNHDA, SQIVND (reference sequence). Assay used: immunoSEQ multiplex PCR; TCRdb lists only in-frame clones, some missing. The sample holds roughly 520,000 clones, roughly 90% seen once. V and J are TRBV19 and TRBJ2-4, with D perhaps matching TRBD2 (6 bases). The receptor was derived from a woman in her thirties or forties who had recovered from COVID-19. Sequenced input: PBMCs or T cells enriched from blood (not recorded which). The CDR3 protein is CASSIDRLVNIQYF. In DNA, the CDR3 is TGTGCCAGTAGTATCGACAGACTAGTAAACATTCAGTACTTC.